The clone carrying this T cell receptor beta chain was counted a single time. Clones were read by immunoSEQ multiplex PCR, and TCRdb kept only the in-frame ones, dropping some. The sample consists of about 83,000 clones, under 95% of them appearing once. The sample is drawn from a study of OX40 agonist ivuxolimab in advanced cancers. CDR3 length: 20 amino acids. Trimming took off 0 bases at V and 3 bases at J, with 26 bases between the two ends. From germline, CDR1 is MGHRA and CDR2 YSYEKL. This sequence originates from an adult with an advanced solid tumor such as melanoma, head and neck, liver or kidney cancer. The genes are TRBV4-1 and TRBJ1-2; tentative D call: TRBD1 (5 bases). This specimen was CD4+ or CD8+ T cells sorted from blood, taken in a trial of the OX40 agonist ivuxolimab. CDR3 loop: CASSQDLGTKEGEEDYGYTF. In DNA form, the CDR3 reads TGCGCCAGCAGCCAAGATCTGGGGACCAAGGAGGGAGAAGAGGACTATGGCTACACCTTC.